A selection of T cell receptor beta chains follows, all from one sample in a study of shared clonotypes between healthy human individuals. Sequencing was performed with immunoSEQ multiplex PCR; in TCRdb, only in-frame clones are kept and a portion is missing. Of 75,000 to 100,000 clones listed, approximately 51% are singletons. The sample consisted of PBMCs. The receptors derive from a woman aged 35 to 49 in good health. Some clones in this sample may be carry-over from other donors' samples. CDR3s include the opening cysteine and the closing phenylalanine or tryptophan. D genes are given only for firm matches. Size tells how often a clone was seen (once, few, many) or the class of an expanded clone, and some rows leave it out.

j_call v_call clone_size d_call cdr3_aa cdr3_nt
TRBJ2-3 TRBV7-3 . . CASSLGGPMDTQYF TGTGCCAGCAGCTTGGGGGGTCCCATGGATACGCAGTATTTT
TRBJ2-1 TRBV9 many . CASSVGGPWGTNNEQFF TGTGCCAGCAGCGTAGGAGGGCCTTGGGGGACAAACAATGAGCAGTTCTTC
TRBJ1-2 TRBV5-1 few TRBD1 CASSTGQGIYGYTF TGCGCCAGCAGCACTGGACAGGGAATCTATGGCTACACCTTC
TRBJ2-5 TRBV30 few . CAWSIKGLRETQYF TGTGCCTGGAGTATAAAGGGGCTCCGGGAGACCCAGTACTTC
TRBJ2-7 TRBV28 . . CASSPSLGSYEQYF TGTGCCAGCAGTCCATCTCTCGGGTCCTACGAGCAGTACTTC
TRBJ2-4 TRBV30 . . CAWRAANIQYF TGTGCCTGGAGGGCCGCAAACATTCAGTACTTC
TRBJ2-7 TRBV2 . TRBD2 CASVLAGGTYEQYF TGTGCCAGCGTACTAGCGGGAGGGACCTACGAGCAGTACTTC
TRBJ1-4 TRBV5-4 . TRBD1 CASSADRGLGEKLFF TGTGCCAGCAGCGCAGACAGGGGGCTTGGTGAAAAACTGTTTTTT
TRBJ2-7 TRBV5-1 many TRBD1 CASSSTGTESYEQYF TGCGCCAGCAGCTCCACCGGGACAGAGTCCTACGAGCAGTACTTC
TRBJ2-5 TRBV7-8 . TRBD1 CAGRYRGQETQYF TGTGCCGGTAGATACAGGGGGCAAGAGACCCAGTACTTC